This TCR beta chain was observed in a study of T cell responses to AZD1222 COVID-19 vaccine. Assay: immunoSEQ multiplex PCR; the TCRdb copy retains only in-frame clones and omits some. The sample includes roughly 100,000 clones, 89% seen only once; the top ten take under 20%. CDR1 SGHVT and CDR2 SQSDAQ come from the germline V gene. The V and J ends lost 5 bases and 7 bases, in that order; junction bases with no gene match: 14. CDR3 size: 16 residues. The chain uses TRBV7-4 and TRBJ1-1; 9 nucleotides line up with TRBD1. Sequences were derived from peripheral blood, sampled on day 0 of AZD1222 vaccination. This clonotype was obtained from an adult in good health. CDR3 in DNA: TGTGCCAGCAGCCCAGGGGACAGGGCGTCCCCTGTTGAAGCTTTCTTT. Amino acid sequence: CASSPGDRASPVEAFF.